The rows below give T cell receptor beta chains drawn from one sample of a study of T cell repertoires in cytomegalovirus infection. Their target antigens are unknown. TCRdb called the reads again in MiXCR, with one record for every CDR3 protein. The sample contains hundreds of thousands of distinct CDR3 sequences, roughly 42% of which appear only once. The sample was cultured PBMCs, taken from culture after CMV antigen stimulation. These receptors all come from a human donor in good health (CMV status not recorded). Some clones in this sample may be carry-over from other donors' samples. The CDR3 runs from the conserved cysteine through the conserved F or W. Fields, in order: CDR3 length, D gene, clone size, V gene, J gene, CDR3 DNA, CDR3 protein. D genes are given only for firm matches. Size tells how often a clone was seen (once, few, many) or the class of an expanded clone, and some rows leave it out.

length: 20
D: TRBD1
size: NA
V: TRBV27
J: TRBJ2-3
DNA: TGTGCCAGCAGTATAACCCGGGACAGGGGCCACGACGGTCACACAGATACGCAGTATTTT
CDR3: CASSITRDRGHDGHTDTQYF

length: 13
D: NA
size: many
V: TRBV7-2
J: TRBJ2-5
DNA: TGTGCCAGCAGTGGGGGAGTAGGTGAGACCCAGTACTTC
CDR3: CASSGGVGETQYF

length: 14
D: NA
size: NA
V: TRBV7-9
J: TRBJ1-1
DNA: TGTGCCAGCAGTCCGGGGACTCTCGGCACTGAAGCTTTCTTT
CDR3: CASSPGTLGTEAFF

length: 14
D: NA
size: few
V: TRBV12-3/TRBV12-4
J: TRBJ2-7
DNA: TGTGCCAGCAGTTTGTTGGGCATCAACCTTGAGCAGTACTTC
CDR3: CASSLLGINLEQYF

length: 14
D: TRBD2
size: few
V: TRBV7-2
J: TRBJ2-1
DNA: TGTGCCAGCAGCTTTCCGGGAGGGCCGGGTGAGCAGTTCTTC
CDR3: CASSFPGGPGEQFF

length: 15
D: NA
size: NA
V: TRBV11-3
J: TRBJ2-5
DNA: TGTGCCAGCAGCCCGGGGGAGGCGGTAGTAGAGACCCAGTACTTC
CDR3: CASSPGEAVVETQYF

length: 16
D: NA
size: NA
V: TRBV20-1
J: TRBJ2-6
DNA: TGCAGTGCTAGAGTCTACGGGCTCTCTGGGGCCAACGTCCTGACTTTC
CDR3: CSARVYGLSGANVLTF

length: 15
D: NA
size: few
V: TRBV5-4
J: TRBJ2-5
DNA: TGTGCCAGCAGCCTCCAGGGACTTGGAGCCGAGACCCAGTACTTC
CDR3: CASSLQGLGAETQYF

length: 16
D: NA
size: few
V: TRBV5-5
J: TRBJ2-5
DNA: TGTGCCAGCAGCTTCCCCACCCCGGCCACGGTAGAGACCCAGTACTTC
CDR3: CASSFPTPATVETQYF

length: 13
D: TRBD1
size: NA
V: TRBV6-1
J: TRBJ1-6
DNA: TGTGCCGCTGGGACAGGAAATAATTCACCCCTCCACTTT
CDR3: CAAGTGNNSPLHF

length: 16
D: NA
size: few
V: TRBV14
J: TRBJ2-3
DNA: TGTGCCAGCAGCCCTAGCCCGAGGGCCCTTTCAGATACGCAGTATTTT
CDR3: CASSPSPRALSDTQYF

length: 13
D: TRBD1
size: few
V: TRBV12-3/TRBV12-4
J: TRBJ2-7
DNA: TGTGCCAGCAGTTTCAGGGACAGGGCCGAGCAGTACTTC
CDR3: CASSFRDRAEQYF

length: 13
D: TRBD2
size: NA
V: TRBV7-9
J: TRBJ2-7
DNA: TGTGCCAGCAGCTCAACCGGGAGGTCCGAGCAGTACTTC
CDR3: CASSSTGRSEQYF

length: 14
D: TRBD2
size: NA
V: TRBV6-1
J: TRBJ2-1
DNA: TGTGCCAGCAGAGCGGGAAGGTCCTACAATGAGCAGTTCTTC
CDR3: CASRAGRSYNEQFF

length: 13
D: NA
size: NA
V: TRBV2
J: TRBJ2-1
DNA: TGTGCCAGCATCGATCGATTCTACAATGAGCAGTTCTTC
CDR3: CASIDRFYNEQFF

length: 16
D: NA
size: NA
V: TRBV12-5
J: TRBJ1-1
DNA: TGTGCTAGTGGTTTTAAGGGTGGGCCAGCCCGTACTGAAGCTTTCTTT
CDR3: CASGFKGGPARTEAFF

length: 13
D: NA
size: NA
V: TRBV7-2
J: TRBJ1-4
DNA: TGTGCCAGCAGCTTAGCCCCGATCGGGAAACTGTTTTTT
CDR3: CASSLAPIGKLFF

length: 19
D: TRBD2
size: NA
V: TRBV7-8
J: TRBJ2-2
DNA: TGTGCCAGCAGCTTAGATCGAGCGGGAGGAAGGGCCCACACCGGGGAGCTGTTTTTT
CDR3: CASSLDRAGGRAHTGELFF

length: 13
D: NA
size: NA
V: TRBV7-2
J: TRBJ2-3
DNA: TGTGCCAGCAGCTTAAGGGCCCAACATCTCCAGTATTTT
CDR3: CASSLRAQHLQYF

length: 17
D: NA
size: NA
V: TRBV4-1
J: TRBJ1-1
DNA: TGCGCCAGCAGCCGAGCGACAGGCGCGGTTCTGAACACTGAAGCTTTCTTT
CDR3: CASSRATGAVLNTEAFF

length: 15
D: NA
size: once
V: TRBV20-1
J: TRBJ2-3
DNA: TGCAGTGCTCCTCTGGCGGGAATTGTCGCAGATACGCAGTATTTT
CDR3: CSAPLAGIVADTQYF

length: 17
D: TRBD2
size: NA
V: TRBV7-2
J: TRBJ2-1
DNA: TGTGCCAGCAGCACCCGGGTAGCGGGAGGGATAGGGGATGAGCAGTTCTTC
CDR3: CASSTRVAGGIGDEQFF

length: 15
D: TRBD1
size: few
V: TRBV7-6
J: TRBJ2-7
DNA: TGTGCCAGCAGCTTTTCATACAGGGGGCTCGACGAGCAGTACTTC
CDR3: CASSFSYRGLDEQYF

length: 15
D: TRBD1
size: NA
V: TRBV29-1
J: TRBJ2-1
DNA: TGCAGCGTTGAAGTAAGGACAGGGGCCTACAATGAGCAGTTCTTC
CDR3: CSVEVRTGAYNEQFF

length: 16
D: NA
size: NA
V: TRBV7-2
J: TRBJ1-5
DNA: TGTGCCAGCAGCTTGGGAGGGGGGGGATCAGGTCAGCCCCAGCATTTT
CDR3: CASSLGGGGSGQPQHF

length: 12
D: NA
size: few
V: TRBV7-2
J: TRBJ2-7
DNA: TGTGCCAGCAGCCGGGGGGCCAACGAGCAGTACTTC
CDR3: CASSRGANEQYF

length: 17
D: TRBD2
size: once
V: TRBV23-1
J: TRBJ2-1
DNA: TGCGCCAGCAGCCAAAAACGGACGGGGGGACCTTACAATGAGCAGTTCTTC
CDR3: CASSQKRTGGPYNEQFF

length: 15
D: NA
size: NA
V: TRBV6-5
J: TRBJ1-4
DNA: TGTGCCAGCAGTTACTCAGTTGGCAGACTCGAAAAACTGTTTTTT
CDR3: CASSYSVGRLEKLFF

length: 13
D: TRBD2
size: NA
V: TRBV10-3
J: TRBJ2-5
DNA: TGTGCCATCAGGGAATCCGGGGGGGAGACCCAGTACTTC
CDR3: CAIRESGGETQYF

length: 13
D: NA
size: NA
V: TRBV7-4
J: TRBJ2-2
DNA: TGTGCCAGCGGGGGGGCCTCCACCGGGGAGCTGTTTTTT
CDR3: CASGGASTGELFF

length: 13
D: TRBD1
size: few
V: TRBV6-5
J: TRBJ1-5
DNA: TGTGCCAGCAAGGGACAGGCTAATCAGCCCCAGCATTTT
CDR3: CASKGQANQPQHF

length: 12
D: NA
size: many
V: TRBV2
J: TRBJ2-7
DNA: TGTGCCAGCAATGAGGATAGCTACGAGCAGTACTTC
CDR3: CASNEDSYEQYF

length: 15
D: NA
size: many
V: TRBV7-2
J: TRBJ2-6
DNA: TGTGCCAGCAGCTTAACTGGATCTGGGGCCAACGTCCTGACTTTC
CDR3: CASSLTGSGANVLTF

length: 14
D: NA
size: NA
V: TRBV5-1
J: TRBJ1-4
DNA: TGCGCCAGCAGCGCGACAGGTTCGGGAGAAAAACTGTTTTTT
CDR3: CASSATGSGEKLFF

length: 14
D: NA
size: NA
V: TRBV7-2
J: TRBJ2-7
DNA: TGTGCCAGCAGCTTAGATACAGGAAACTACGAGCAGTACTTC
CDR3: CASSLDTGNYEQYF

length: 15
D: NA
size: NA
V: TRBV6-1
J: TRBJ2-7
DNA: TGTGCCAGCAGTGAACAAGGGCGGGCAACCTACGAGCAGTACTTC
CDR3: CASSEQGRATYEQYF

length: 16
D: NA
size: NA
V: TRBV6-6
J: TRBJ1-3
DNA: TGTGCCAGCAGTGATCGGGTCAGGGGCTCTGGAAACACCATATATTTT
CDR3: CASSDRVRGSGNTIYF

length: 14
D: TRBD2
size: many
V: TRBV7-2
J: TRBJ2-5
DNA: TGTGCCAGCAGTGGGAGGGGAAGGGCAGAGACCCAGTACTTC
CDR3: CASSGRGRAETQYF

length: 15
D: TRBD2
size: NA
V: TRBV28
J: TRBJ2-7
DNA: TGTGCCAGCAGTTCCGGGACTACCGGGGGGGACGAGCAGTACTTC
CDR3: CASSSGTTGGDEQYF

length: 15
D: TRBD1
size: NA
V: TRBV10-3
J: TRBJ2-3
DNA: TGTGCCATCCATCAGACAGGGGGGGACACAGATACGCAGTATTTT
CDR3: CAIHQTGGDTDTQYF

length: 14
D: NA
size: NA
V: TRBV20-1
J: TRBJ2-7
DNA: TGCAGTGCTACCCGGGGGGCCGGCCCCTACGAGCAGTACTTC
CDR3: CSATRGAGPYEQYF

length: 18
D: NA
size: NA
V: TRBV27
J: TRBJ1-5
DNA: TGTGCCAGCAGTTTATCGCAAAGAGGGGCTTACGGCAATCAGCCCCAGCATTTT
CDR3: CASSLSQRGAYGNQPQHF

length: 14
D: NA
size: NA
V: TRBV7-2
J: TRBJ1-6
DNA: TGTGCCAGCAGCTTTTTACGGGAGAATTCATCCCTCCACTTT
CDR3: CASSFLRENSSLHF

length: 16
D: TRBD2
size: NA
V: TRBV7-2
J: TRBJ2-6
DNA: TGTGCCAGCAGCTTGAGGACTAGCCCTGGGGCCAACGTCCTGACTTTC
CDR3: CASSLRTSPGANVLTF

length: 20
D: NA
size: once
V: TRBV7-7
J: TRBJ2-6
DNA: TGTGCCAGCAGCGCCCTCGACAGCTCACCCGTGAGCTCTGGGGCCAACGTCCTGACTTTC
CDR3: CASSALDSSPVSSGANVLTF

length: 18
D: TRBD2
size: NA
V: TRBV12-3/TRBV12-4
J: TRBJ2-7
DNA: TGTGCCAGCAGTCAGGGACTAGCAACCCCCACACTCTCCTACGAGCAGTACTTC
CDR3: CASSQGLATPTLSYEQYF

length: 14
D: NA
size: few
V: TRBV10-3
J: TRBJ1-4
DNA: TGTGCCAGCAGCCACGGAACAACTAATGAAAAACTGTTTTTT
CDR3: CASSHGTTNEKLFF

length: 15
D: NA
size: NA
V: TRBV6-1
J: TRBJ1-4
DNA: TGTGCCAGCAAACCCCGATGGGGCGCCAGGGAAAAACTGTTTTTT
CDR3: CASKPRWGAREKLFF

length: 14
D: NA
size: NA
V: TRBV15
J: TRBJ1-4
DNA: TGTGCCACCAGCCGCGGGACCCGGACGGGAAAACTGTTTTTT
CDR3: CATSRGTRTGKLFF

length: 19
D: TRBD1
size: NA
V: TRBV7-9
J: TRBJ2-3
DNA: TGTGCCAGCAGCTTACTGGATCTAGGCCGACAGGGGAACACAGATACGCAGTATTTT
CDR3: CASSLLDLGRQGNTDTQYF

length: 13
D: NA
size: once
V: TRBV4-1
J: TRBJ1-6
DNA: TGCGCCAGCAGCGAAGAGGAGAATTCACCCCTCCACTTT
CDR3: CASSEEENSPLHF

length: 15
D: TRBD2
size: NA
V: TRBV7-2
J: TRBJ2-7
DNA: TGTGCCAGCAGTTGGACTAGCGGGATCTTACGAGAACAGTACTTC
CDR3: CASSWTSGILREQYF

length: 16
D: TRBD2
size: NA
V: TRBV27
J: TRBJ2-3
DNA: TGTGCCAGCAGTTTGGGTGGGCGGGGGGGTACAGATACGCAGTATTTT
CDR3: CASSLGGRGGTDTQYF

length: 14
D: NA
size: few
V: TRBV12-3/TRBV12-4
J: TRBJ2-6
DNA: TGTGCCAGCAGTTGGATCTCTGGGGCCAACGTCCTGACTTTC
CDR3: CASSWISGANVLTF

length: 17
D: TRBD2
size: NA
V: TRBV6-2/TRBV6-3
J: TRBJ2-3
DNA: TGTGCCAGCAGTCGAAATGTAGCGGGAGGTTCGTCCAATACGCAGTATTTT
CDR3: CASSRNVAGGSSNTQYF

length: 16
D: NA
size: NA
V: TRBV6-6
J: TRBJ2-1
DNA: TGTGCCAGCAGTCCCCTCGGTAGCGGTGCCCACGATGAGCAGTTCTTC
CDR3: CASSPLGSGAHDEQFF